These 17 T cell receptor beta chains came from one sample sequenced in a study of blood T cell repertoires in COVID-19. Assay used: immunoSEQ multiplex PCR; TCRdb lists only in-frame clones, some missing. The sample comprises about 230,000 clones, approximately 80% of which are singletons, and 7.4% rests with the top ten. Sequencing was done on a sample of peripheral blood. These receptors were taken from a woman aged 50 to 65 with acute or convalescent COVID-19.

The rearrangement links TRBV20-1 to TRBJ2-3; D is undetermined. Deletions cut 3 bases from V and 6 bases from J, with 16 bases between. The germline CDR1 and CDR2 sequences are DFQATT and SNEGSKA (reference sequence). This CDR3 comprises 14 residues. This CDR3 is CSASRDLRPDTQYF. In nucleotides, the CDR3 is TGCAGTGCTAGTCGCGACTTGAGGCCGGATACGCAGTATTTT.

The gene calls are TRBV5-1 and TRBJ2-2; the match to TRBD2 covers 15 bases. J gave up 1 base and V 3 bases, and 7 bases lay outside the gene matches. This CDR3 region has 19 residues. Germline V CDR1 and CDR2: SGHRS, YFSETQ. The CDR3 coding sequence is TGCGCCAGCAGCTCCCGGACTAGCGGGAGGGCCGGGAACACCGGGGAGCTGTTTTTT. Translated: CASSSRTSGRAGNTGELFF.

The J gene is TRBJ1-5, the V gene TRBV18; D may be TRBD1 (6 bases). Germline V gene data show CDR1 as KGHSH and CDR2 as LQKENI. CDR3 size: 15 residues. Between the trimmed V and J ends, which lost 3 bases and 3 bases, there was a span of 12 bases. The CDR3 DNA sequence: TGTGCCAGCTCACCCGAGACAGGCAACAATCAGCCCCAGCATTTT. It encodes CASSPETGNNQPQHF.

This chain links TRBV28 with TRBJ2-7; D is possibly TRBD1 (5 bases). The CDR3 length is 13 residues. V gave up 7 bases and J gave up 9 bases, with 19 bases separating them. CDR1 MDHEN and CDR2 SYDVKM come from the germline V gene. The CDR3 region is CASTPRRVAGQYF. CDR3 DNA: TGTGCCAGCACCCCCCGCAGGGTGGCCGGGCAGTACTTC.

This chain connects TRBV15 to TRBJ1-3, with TRBD1 identical over 8 bases. The germline V gene encodes CDR1 LNHNV and CDR2 YYDKDF (reference sequence). V was pared by 0 bases and J by 2 bases, with 3 bases of the junction left unmatched. The CDR3 covers 16 residues. The CDR3 bases are TGTGCCACCAGCAGAGAATTACAGGGGGCTGGAAACACCATATATTTT. Its translation: CATSRELQGAGNTIYF.

The rearrangement links TRBV12-3 or TRBV12-4 to TRBJ2-2; possibly TRBD2 for D (5 bases). The CDR3 spans 12 residues. V dropped 3 bases and J dropped 11 bases, with 10 bases sitting between them. The CDR3 reads CASSFGEKELFF. CDR3 in DNA: TGTGCCAGCAGTTTTGGGGAGAAAGAGCTGTTTTTT.

This chain joins TRBV21-1 and TRBJ2-7; the table gives TRBD1 as D, unverified against the DNA. TRBV21-1 represents a pseudogene. CDR3 length: 14 residues. The CDR3 sequence: CASLSRDRDYEQYF. CDR3 sequence (DNA): TGTGCCAGCCTTTCAAGGGACAGGGACTACGAGCAGTACTTC.

This sequence joins TRBV2 and TRBJ2-2; no clear D gene. V lost 7 bases, J lost 6 bases, and 15 bases lay in between. The CDR3 consists of 14 residues. CDR1 is SNHLY, CDR2 FYNNEI, per germline. The CDR3, as DNA: TGTGCCAGCATCGGAGTTTTGCCCGCCGGGGAGCTGTTTTTT. Its protein is CASIGVLPAGELFF.

The chain links TRBV5-1 to TRBJ1-1, with D uncertain. V was pared by 4 bases and J by 3 bases, with 10 bases between. The germline CDR1 and CDR2 sequences are SGHRS and YFSETQ. The CDR3 consists of 13 residues. The CDR3 loop is CASSDDTYTEAFF. The CDR3 DNA is TGCGCCAGCAGCGACGACACATACACTGAAGCTTTCTTT.

The J gene is TRBJ2-2, the V gene TRBV5-1; 7 bases are a match to TRBD1. From germline, CDR1 is SGHRS and CDR2 YFSETQ. Trimming cost V 1 base and J 5 bases; bases outside gene matches: 5. The CDR3 is 15 residues long. CDR3 in amino acids: CASSLRQGRTGELFF. The CDR3 region has the DNA TGCGCCAGCAGCTTGAGACAGGGAAGGACCGGGGAGCTGTTTTTT.

This clone was detected only once. This sample also contains other DNA sequences that code for the same CDR3. The V call is TRBV5-1, the J call TRBJ2-5, with D tentatively TRBD1 (6 bases). The CDR3 loop spans 14 amino acids. Trimming left V 4 bases short and J 1 base short, with 11 bases between. CDR1 SGHRS and CDR2 YFSETQ come from the germline V gene. CDR3 protein: CASSKDSFQETQYF. CDR3 coding DNA: TGCGCCAGCAGCAAGGACAGTTTCCAAGAGACCCAGTACTTC.

The chain combines TRBV11-2 with TRBJ2-1; 7 bases are a match to TRBD1. V trimming: 0 bases; J trimming: 12 bases; junction bases outside the gene matches: 8. This CDR3 has 14 residues. Germline assignment: CDR1 SGHAT and CDR2 FQNNGV. CDR3 loop: CASSLDPQDRWQFF. As DNA, the CDR3 is TGTGCCAGCAGCTTAGATCCGCAGGACAGGTGGCAGTTCTTC.

The rearrangement links TRBV4-2 to TRBJ2-1, with a weak D call TRBD2 (5 bases). Germline V gene sequence: CDR1 LGHNA, CDR2 YNFKEQ. V gave up 0 bases and J gave up 2 bases, with 11 bases separating them. This CDR3 is built from 16 residues. CDR3 nucleotides: TGTGCCAGCAGCCAAGATCCGGAGGCCCCCTACAATGAGCAGTTCTTC. This sequence encodes CASSQDPEAPYNEQFF.

This sequence joins TRBV7-6 and TRBJ1-5; 10 nucleotides agree with TRBD1. CDR3 length: 19 residues. The V gene's germline CDR1 is SGHVS and CDR2 FNYEAQ. Trimming removed 0 bases from V and 2 bases from J; junction bases left unmatched: 10. CDR3 bases: TGTGCCAGCAGCTTAGCAGGGGGCTACGGGACAGGGGGCAATCAGCCCCAGCATTTT. It is translated as CASSLAGGYGTGGNQPQHF.

The V and J genes are TRBV5-6 and TRBJ1-2, with 7 bases identical to TRBD1. With V trimmed by 5 bases and J by 6 bases, 7 bases remained unmatched. CDR1 and CDR2 (germline): SGHDT, YYEEEE. The CDR3 has 13 residues. The CDR3 region has the DNA TGTGCCAGCAGACGACAGGGTAGGGATGGCTACACCTTC. Protein sequence: CASRRQGRDGYTF. The full variable domain, completed using reference TRBV5-6 and TRBJ1-2, is DAGVTQSPTHLIKTRGQQVTLRCSPKSGHDTVSWYQQALGQGPQFIFQYYEEEERQRGNFPDRFSGHQFPNYSSELNVNALLLGDSALYLCASRRQGRDGYTFGSGTRLTVV.

The chain employs TRBV7-7 and TRBJ2-5; a weak D match, TRBD2 (6 bases). The CDR3 runs to 17 residues. V shed 5 bases and J shed 1 base, with 20 bases lying between them. Germline V gene data show CDR1 as SSHAT and CDR2 as FNYEAQ (reference sequence). The CDR3 sequence is CASSTRLTRDSQETQYF. The CDR3 bases are TGTGCCAGCAGCACCCGATTGACGAGGGACTCCCAAGAGACCCAGTACTTC.

V usage is TRBV6-5 and J usage is TRBJ2-2, with D tentatively TRBD1 (6 bases). CDR3 length: 15 amino acids. Trimming left V 7 bases short and J 3 bases short, with 15 bases between. CDR1 is MNHEY, CDR2 SVGAGI, per germline. This chain's CDR3 is CASTMQQGYTGELFF. The CDR3 nucleotides are TGTGCCAGCACCATGCAACAGGGTTACACCGGGGAGCTGTTTTTT.